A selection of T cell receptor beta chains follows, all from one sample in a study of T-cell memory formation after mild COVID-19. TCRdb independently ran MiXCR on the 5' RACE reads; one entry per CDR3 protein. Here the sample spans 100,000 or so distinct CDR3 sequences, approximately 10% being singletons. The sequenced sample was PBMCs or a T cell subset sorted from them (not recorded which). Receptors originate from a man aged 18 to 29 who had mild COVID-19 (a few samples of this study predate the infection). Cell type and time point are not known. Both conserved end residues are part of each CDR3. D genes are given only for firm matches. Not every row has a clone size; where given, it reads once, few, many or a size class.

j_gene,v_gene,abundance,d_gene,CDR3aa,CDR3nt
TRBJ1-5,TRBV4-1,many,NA,CASSQGNNQPQHF,TGCGCCAGCAGCCAAGGGAACAATCAGCCCCAGCATTTT
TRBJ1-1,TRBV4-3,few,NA,CASSQDPPLDYSAEAFF,TGCGCCAGCAGCCAAGACCCCCCCTTAGATTACTCCGCTGAAGCTTTCTTT
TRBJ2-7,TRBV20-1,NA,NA,CSALTGWGTSYEQYF,TGCAGTGCTCTGACTGGGTGGGGCACTTCCTACGAGCAGTACTTC
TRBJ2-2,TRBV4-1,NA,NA,CASSPRRVTGELFF,TGCGCCAGCAGCCCCCGGAGGGTCACCGGGGAGCTGTTTTTT
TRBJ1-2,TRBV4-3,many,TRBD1,CASSQDRGGGNGYTF,TGCGCCAGCAGCCAAGATCGAGGGGGCGGAAATGGCTACACCTTC
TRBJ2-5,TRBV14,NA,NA,CASSPTGEETQYF,TGTGCCAGCAGCCCAACCGGGGAGGAGACCCAGTACTTC
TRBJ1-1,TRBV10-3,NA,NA,CAISESRDEAFF,TGTGCCATCAGTGAGAGTAGGGATGAAGCTTTCTTT
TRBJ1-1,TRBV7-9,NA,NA,CASRRGETEAFF,TGTGCCAGCAGGAGAGGGGAGACTGAAGCTTTCTTT
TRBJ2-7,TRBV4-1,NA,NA,CASSPIGTVYEQYF,TGCGCCAGCAGCCCCATAGGGACCGTCTACGAGCAGTACTTC
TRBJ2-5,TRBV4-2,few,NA,CASSHELAETQYF,TGTGCCAGCAGCCACGAACTAGCAGAGACCCAGTACTTC
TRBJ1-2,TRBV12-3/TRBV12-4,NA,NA,CASSLDRKANYGYTF,TGTGCCAGCAGTTTAGACAGAAAAGCTAACTATGGCTACACCTTC
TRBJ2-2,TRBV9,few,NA,CASSVDGRRQELFF,TGTGCCAGCAGCGTAGATGGACGGCGGCAGGAGCTGTTTTTT
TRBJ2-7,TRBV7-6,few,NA,CASSLGVGNEQYF,TGTGCCAGCAGCTTGGGGGTGGGCAACGAGCAGTACTTC
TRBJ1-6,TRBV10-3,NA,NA,CAISELDTSPLHF,TGTGCCATCAGTGAGTTAGATACTTCACCCCTCCACTTT
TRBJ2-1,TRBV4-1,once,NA,CASSQEGRTSYNEQFF,TGCGCCAGCAGCCAAGAGGGCAGGACCTCCTACAATGAGCAGTTCTTC
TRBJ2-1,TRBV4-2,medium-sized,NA,CASSQEGSTSYNEQFF,TGTGCCAGCAGCCAAGAGGGATCTACCTCCTACAATGAGCAGTTCTTC
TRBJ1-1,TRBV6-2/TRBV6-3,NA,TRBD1,CASSYSRDRGWMNTEAFF,TGTGCCAGCAGTTACTCCCGGGACAGGGGTTGGATGAACACTGAAGCTTTCTTT
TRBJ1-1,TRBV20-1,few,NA,CSARARDTEAFF,TGCAGTGCTAGAGCTAGGGACACTGAAGCTTTCTTT
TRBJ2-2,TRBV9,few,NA,CASSPPPGTRELFF,TGTGCCAGCAGCCCCCCGCCGGGGACCCGGGAGCTGTTTTTT
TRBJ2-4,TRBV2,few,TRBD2,CASSLTDGLAGVTNIQYF,TGTGCCAGCAGTCTTACCGATGGGCTAGCGGGAGTAACTAACATTCAGTACTTC
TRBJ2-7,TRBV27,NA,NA,CASSLSSGSSYEQYF,TGTGCCAGCAGTTTATCGTCAGGGAGCTCCTACGAGCAGTACTTC
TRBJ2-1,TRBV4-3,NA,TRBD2,CASSQDTSEGYEQFF,TGCGCCAGCAGCCAAGATACTAGCGAGGGTTATGAGCAGTTCTTC
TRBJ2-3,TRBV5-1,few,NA,CASSLALMSDTQYF,TGCGCCAGCAGCTTGGCGTTGATGTCAGATACGCAGTATTTT
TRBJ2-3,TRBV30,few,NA,CAWIPGGLGDTQYF,TGTGCCTGGATTCCCGGGGGGCTTGGAGATACGCAGTATTTT
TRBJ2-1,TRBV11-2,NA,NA,CSSIEIDEQFF,TGTTCCAGCATCGAAATAGATGAGCAGTTCTTC
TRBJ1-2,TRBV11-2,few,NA,CASSFNLGKRDYGYTF,TGTGCCAGCAGCTTCAACCTCGGGAAAAGAGACTATGGCTACACCTTC
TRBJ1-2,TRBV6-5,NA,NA,CASTYGGGVGGYTF,TGTGCCAGCACCTACGGGGGCGGAGTAGGTGGCTACACCTTC
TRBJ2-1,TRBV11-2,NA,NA,CASSFGNVLQIADLEQFF,TGTGCCAGCAGCTTCGGGAACGTTCTTCAAATAGCCGACCTCGAGCAGTTCTTC
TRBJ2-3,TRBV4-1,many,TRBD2,CASSTGTSDTDTQYF,TGCGCCAGCAGCACCGGGACTAGCGACACAGATACGCAGTATTTT
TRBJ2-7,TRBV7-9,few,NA,CASSNLNQGVPYEQYF,TGTGCCAGCAGCAACCTCAACCAGGGAGTTCCCTACGAGCAGTACTTC
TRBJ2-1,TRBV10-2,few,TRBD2,CASGLAENEQFF,TGCGCCAGCGGACTAGCGGAAAATGAGCAGTTCTTC
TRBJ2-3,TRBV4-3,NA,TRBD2,CASSQDVLRGGVDTQYF,TGCGCCAGCAGCCAAGATGTCCTACGGGGGGGCGTAGATACGCAGTATTTT
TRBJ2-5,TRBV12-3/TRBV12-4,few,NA,CASSRAGLETQYF,TGTGCCAGCAGCAGGGCGGGGCTAGAGACCCAGTACTTC
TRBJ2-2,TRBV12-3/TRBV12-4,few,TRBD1,CASSKPGQGSLFFTGELFF,TGTGCCAGCAGTAAACCGGGACAGGGCTCCCTTTTTTTCACCGGGGAGCTGTTTTTT
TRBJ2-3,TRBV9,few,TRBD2,CASSVRLAGKDPDTQYF,TGTGCCAGCAGCGTCCGACTAGCGGGGAAAGATCCAGATACGCAGTATTTT
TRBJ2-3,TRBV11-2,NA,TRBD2,CASSSSGTGTDTQYF,TGTGCCAGCAGCTCTAGCGGTACTGGCACAGATACGCAGTATTTT
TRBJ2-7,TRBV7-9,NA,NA,CASSSDSGGYEQYF,TGTGCCAGCAGCTCGGACTCGGGTGGGTACGAGCAGTACTTC
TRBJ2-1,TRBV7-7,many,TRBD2,CASSPYGTSSYFFNEQFF,TGTGCCAGCAGTCCTTATGGGACTAGCTCGTACTTCTTCAATGAGCAGTTCTTC